The next 16 T cell receptor beta chains were all read from a single sample in a study of blood T cell repertoires in COVID-19. The data were produced by immunoSEQ multiplex PCR, yet TCRdb's version contains in-frame clones alone and is incomplete. The table records roughly 260,000 clones, roughly nine tenths of them present only once. Sequencing was performed on peripheral blood. These receptors were taken from a woman in her forties or fifties who had recovered from COVID-19.

The chain is built from TRBV3-1 (or the pseudogene TRBV3-2) and TRBJ1-6; a possible D gene is TRBD1 (6 bases). V dropped 1 base and J dropped 0 bases, with 25 bases sitting between them. This CDR3 region has 22 residues. The germline V gene encodes CDR1 LGHDT and CDR2 YNNKEL (reference sequence). The CDR3 coding sequence is TGTGCCAGCAGCCAAGTCAGGGACAAGCGAATTACTAACAGCTCCTATAATTCACCCCTCCACTTT. This encodes CASSQVRDKRITNSSYNSPLHF.

V and J are TRBV28 and TRBJ1-4, with D possibly TRBD1 on 5 matching bases. V lost 6 bases and J lost 1, with 12 bases in between. Per the germline V gene, CDR1 is MDHEN and CDR2 is SYDVKM. The CDR3 totals 15 residues. CDR3 residues: CASRPGGLTNEKLFF. In DNA, the CDR3 is TGTGCCAGCAGACCCGGGGGGTTAACTAATGAAAAACTGTTTTTT.

This clone was found a few times. The chain has TRBV6-2 or TRBV6-3 and TRBJ2-3, with TRBD2 matching over 11 bases. The V gene end was trimmed by 3 bases and the J gene end by 2 bases; junction bases not matched to a gene: 4. Germline CDR1 MNHEY, CDR2 SVGEGT. The length of the CDR3 is 16 residues. The CDR3 region is CASSYGTSGYTDTQYF. Written as DNA, the CDR3 is TGTGCCAGCAGTTATGGGACTAGCGGCTACACAGATACGCAGTATTTT.

This rearrangement joins TRBV7-3 to TRBJ1-1; D uncertain. CDR3 length: 13 amino acids. V was trimmed by 2 bases and J by 1 base, leaving 5 bases between them. CDR1 is SGHTA, CDR2 FQGTGA, per germline. The CDR3 DNA follows: TGTGCCAGCAGCTTACTCGGGAACACTGAAGCTTTCTTT. Encoded protein: CASSLLGNTEAFF.

The chain links TRBV29-1 to TRBJ1-5, with D possibly matching TRBD1 (5 bases). Germline V gene data show CDR1 as SQVTM and CDR2 as ANQGSEA. The V end was cut by 3 bases, the J end by 6 bases, with 12 bases between. The CDR3 spans 13 residues. As DNA, the CDR3 is TGCAGCGTTGAGGGGGGGGTAGGTCAGCCCCAGCATTTT. Its protein is CSVEGGVGQPQHF.

Here the CDR3 reads CASSAETSRADTQYF. CDR3 sequence (DNA): TGTGCCAGCAGCGCGGAGACTAGCAGGGCGGATACGCAGTATTTT. The V and J genes are TRBV9 and TRBJ2-3; 7 bases fit TRBD2. V lost 3 bases and J lost 6; bases outside the gene matches: 10. CDR3 length equals 15 residues. Germline CDR1 SGDLS, CDR2 YYNGEE.

V and J are TRBV5-4 and TRBJ2-5; 7 bases are a match to TRBD2. Germline V lookup: CDR1 SGHNT, CDR2 YYREEE (reference sequence). J gave up 0 bases and V 4 bases, and 9 bases lay outside the gene matches. CDR3 length: 16 residues. CDR3 region: CASSPLPLADQETQYF. CDR3 sequence (DNA): TGTGCCAGCAGCCCCCTACCGCTAGCGGACCAAGAGACCCAGTACTTC.

This clone was seen only once. The rearrangement joins TRBV6-2 or TRBV6-3 to TRBJ1-1, with D possibly TRBD1 on 5 matching bases. V lost 2 bases and J 1 base, leaving 11 bases between the germline ends. Germline V gene sequence: CDR1 MNHEY, CDR2 SVGEGT. The CDR3 has 15 residues. CDR3 in amino acids: CASSYPDRPNTEAFF. CDR3 sequence (DNA): TGTGCCAGCAGTTACCCCGACAGACCGAACACTGAAGCTTTCTTT.

The J gene is TRBJ2-1, the V gene TRBV18, with D uncertain. The CDR3 is 14 amino acids. V gave up 0 bases and J gave up 8 bases, with 11 bases separating them. Germline CDR1 and CDR2: KGHSH and LQKENI. CDR3 loop: CASSPPAQTHEQFF. CDR3 in DNA: TGTGCCAGCTCACCACCGGCACAGACCCATGAGCAGTTCTTC.

The genes are TRBV5-5 and TRBJ2-6, with D possibly being TRBD2 (5 bases). V was cut by 3 bases and J by 3 bases, with 10 bases left in between. Germline V gene sequence: CDR1 SGHKS, CDR2 YYEKEE (reference sequence). The CDR3 runs to 15 residues. In DNA form, the CDR3 reads TGTGCCAGCAGCTCCCTTGAGGGTGGGGCCAACGTCCTGACTTTC. This encodes CASSSLEGGANVLTF.

The chain combines TRBV5-4 with TRBJ1-2; 7 bases agree with TRBD1. This CDR3 has 13 residues. CDR1 is SGHNT, CDR2 YYREEE, per germline (reference sequence). After removal of 3 bases from V and 5 bases from J, the junction contained 4 bases not matched to a gene. As DNA, the CDR3 is TGTGCCAGCAGCTACGGACAGGCGTATGGCTACACCTTC. Its translation: CASSYGQAYGYTF.

This rearrangement joins TRBV30 to TRBJ2-5; D is possibly TRBD2 (5 bases). Germline CDR1 and CDR2: GTSNPN and SVGIG (reference sequence). The CDR3 is 15 amino acids. The DNA for the CDR3 is TGTGCGCGGCAACCTTGGGGAGACCGGGCCGGGACCCAGTACTTC. Translation: CARQPWGDRAGTQYF. Filled out from reference TRBV30 and TRBJ2-5, the complete variable domain reads SQTIHQWPATLVQPVGSPLSLECTVEGTSNPNLYWYRQAAGRGLQLLFYSVGIGQISSEVPQNLSASRPQDRQFILSSKKLLLSDSGFYLCARQPWGDRAGTQYFGPGTRLLVL.

The rearrangement uses TRBV3-1 (or the pseudogene TRBV3-2) and TRBJ2-1; TRBD2 matches at 8 bases. The CDR3 sequence is 16 residues long. CDR1 and CDR2 (germline): LGHDT, YNNKEL (reference sequence). J lost 7 bases, V lost 4 bases, and 12 bases had no gene match. CDR3 amino acids: CASSPFRAGGLNEQFF. DNA of the CDR3: TGTGCCAGCAGCCCGTTTCGGGCGGGGGGCCTGAATGAGCAGTTCTTC.

This clone was seen once. The rearrangement links TRBV4-3 to TRBJ1-1; D unclear. The CDR3 contains 13 residues. CDR1 and CDR2 (germline): LGHNA, YSLEER. Trimming stripped 4 bases from V and 1 base from J, with 7 bases between. For the CDR3, the DNA is TGCGCCAGCAGCCGAGCCACGAACACTGAAGCTTTCTTT. Encoded protein: CASSRATNTEAFF.

V usage is TRBV9 and J usage is TRBJ1-1; the D gene is possibly TRBD1 (5 bases). This CDR3 spans 14 amino acids. With 4 bases removed from V and 4 bases from J, the gap between germline ends came to 14 bases. In germline, CDR1 is SGDLS, CDR2 YYNGEE. CDR3 coding DNA: TGTGCCAGCAGCCTCAGGGCGGACGGCACTGAAGCTTTCTTT. This translates into CASSLRADGTEAFF.

V gene TRBV5-1 combines with J gene TRBJ1-3; D possibly corresponds to TRBD1 (6 bases). There are 15 residues in the CDR3. CDR1 is SGHRS, CDR2 YFSETQ, per germline. The V end lost 4 bases, the J end lost 1 base, and 12 bases lay between the germline ends. CDR3 sequence (DNA): TGCGCCAGCAGCCAGGACAGCCGTTCTGGAAACACCATATATTTT. It encodes CASSQDSRSGNTIYF.